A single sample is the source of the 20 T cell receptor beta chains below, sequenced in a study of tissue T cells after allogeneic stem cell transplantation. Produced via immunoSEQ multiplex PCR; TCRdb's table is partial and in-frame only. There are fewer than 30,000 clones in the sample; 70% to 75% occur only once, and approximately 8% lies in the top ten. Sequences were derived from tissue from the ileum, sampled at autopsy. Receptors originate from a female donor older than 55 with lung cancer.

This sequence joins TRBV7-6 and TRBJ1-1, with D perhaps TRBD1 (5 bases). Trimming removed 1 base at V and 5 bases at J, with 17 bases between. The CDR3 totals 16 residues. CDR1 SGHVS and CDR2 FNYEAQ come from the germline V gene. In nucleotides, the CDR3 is TGTGCCAGCAGCTTAGAGTTGGGGGGGTTGGGGACTGAAGCTTTCTTT. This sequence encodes CASSLELGGLGTEAFF.

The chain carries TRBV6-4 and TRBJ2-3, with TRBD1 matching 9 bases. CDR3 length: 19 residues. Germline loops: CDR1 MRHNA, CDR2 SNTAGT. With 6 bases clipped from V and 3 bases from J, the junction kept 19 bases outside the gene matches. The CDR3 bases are TGTGCCAGCAGCGCGGGACAGGGACTTGGACGTTATGCGACAGATACGCAGTATTTT. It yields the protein CASSAGQGLGRYATDTQYF.

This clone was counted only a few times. CDR3 sequence (DNA): TGCGCCAGCAGCTCTAACCCGGGACTAGCGGGGGGTATCGTCACCTCAGCCAAAAACATTCAGTACTTC. Its protein product is CASSSNPGLAGGIVTSAKNIQYF. The J gene is TRBJ2-4, the V gene TRBV5-1, with 15 bases matching TRBD2. This CDR3 comprises 23 residues. In germline, CDR1 is SGHRS, CDR2 YFSETQ. J lost 0 bases, V lost 3 bases, and 19 bases had no gene match.

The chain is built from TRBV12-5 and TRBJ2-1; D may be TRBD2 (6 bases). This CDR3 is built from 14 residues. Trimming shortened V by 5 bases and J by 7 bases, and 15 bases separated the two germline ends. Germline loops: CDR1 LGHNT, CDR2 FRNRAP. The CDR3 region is CASGPLRGRNEQFF. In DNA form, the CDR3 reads TGTGCTAGTGGTCCGCTAAGAGGGAGGAATGAGCAGTTCTTC.

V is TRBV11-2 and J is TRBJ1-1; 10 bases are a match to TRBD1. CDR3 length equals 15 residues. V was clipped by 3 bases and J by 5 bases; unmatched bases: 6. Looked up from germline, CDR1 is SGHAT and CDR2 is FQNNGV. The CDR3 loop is CASSLGQGRKTEAFF. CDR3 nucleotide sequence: TGTGCCAGCAGCTTGGGACAGGGGCGTAAGACTGAAGCTTTCTTT. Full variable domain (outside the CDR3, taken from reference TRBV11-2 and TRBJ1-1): EAGVAQSPRYKIIEKRQSVAFWCNPISGHATLYWYQQILGQGPKLLIQFQNNGVVDDSQLPKDRFSAERLKGVDSTLKIQPAKLEDSAVYLCASSLGQGRKTEAFFGQGTRLTVV.

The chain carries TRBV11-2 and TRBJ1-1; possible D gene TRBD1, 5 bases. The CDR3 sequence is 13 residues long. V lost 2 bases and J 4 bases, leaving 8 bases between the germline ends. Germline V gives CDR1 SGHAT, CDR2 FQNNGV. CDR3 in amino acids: CASSLIRGTEAFF. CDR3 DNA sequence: TGTGCCAGCAGCTTAATTAGGGGCACTGAAGCTTTCTTT.

The DNA for the CDR3 is TGTGCCTGGGGCGGTAGGGGGGGCAAGTATAACTACGAGCAGTACTTC. This codes for CAWGGRGGKYNYEQYF. The V and J genes are TRBV30 and TRBJ2-7; tentatively, D is TRBD2 (7 bases). The germline gives CDR1 GTSNPN, CDR2 SVGIG (reference sequence). The V end was cut by 5 bases, the J end by 3 bases, with 23 bases between. This CDR3 region has 16 residues.

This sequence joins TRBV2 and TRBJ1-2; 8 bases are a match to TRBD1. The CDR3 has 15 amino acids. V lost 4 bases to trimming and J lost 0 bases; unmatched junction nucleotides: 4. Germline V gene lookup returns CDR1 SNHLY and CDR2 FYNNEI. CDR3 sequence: CASSADRGANYGYTF. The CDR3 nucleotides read TGTGCCAGCAGTGCCGACAGGGGTGCTAACTATGGCTACACCTTC.

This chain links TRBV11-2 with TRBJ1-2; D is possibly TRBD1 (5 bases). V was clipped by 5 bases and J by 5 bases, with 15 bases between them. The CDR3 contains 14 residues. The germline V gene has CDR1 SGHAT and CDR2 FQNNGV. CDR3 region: CASSPGVAVYGYTF. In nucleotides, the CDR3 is TGTGCCAGCAGCCCGGGGGTGGCAGTGTATGGCTACACCTTC.

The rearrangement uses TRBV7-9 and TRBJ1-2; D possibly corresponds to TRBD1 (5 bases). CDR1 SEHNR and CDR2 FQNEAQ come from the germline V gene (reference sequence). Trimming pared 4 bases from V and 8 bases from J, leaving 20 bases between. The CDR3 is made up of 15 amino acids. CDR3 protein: CASSSSDGPEGGYTF. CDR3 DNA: TGTGCCAGCAGCTCTTCAGACGGGCCCGAGGGGGGCTACACCTTC.

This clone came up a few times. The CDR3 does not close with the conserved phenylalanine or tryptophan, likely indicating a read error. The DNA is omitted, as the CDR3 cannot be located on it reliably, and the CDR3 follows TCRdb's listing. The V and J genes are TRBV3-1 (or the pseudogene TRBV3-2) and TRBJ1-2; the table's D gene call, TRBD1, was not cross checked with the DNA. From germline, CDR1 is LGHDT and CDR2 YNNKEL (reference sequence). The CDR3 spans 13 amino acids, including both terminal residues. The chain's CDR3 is CASSQDRLSQPSI.

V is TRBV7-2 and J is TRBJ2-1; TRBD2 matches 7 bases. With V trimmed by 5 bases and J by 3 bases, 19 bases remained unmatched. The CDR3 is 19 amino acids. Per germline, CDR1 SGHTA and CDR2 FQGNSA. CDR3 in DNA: TGTGCCAGCAGCCCTAGTTTCGGTGAGGCGGGAGCTAGCTACAATGAGCAGTTCTTC. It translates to CASSPSFGEAGASYNEQFF.

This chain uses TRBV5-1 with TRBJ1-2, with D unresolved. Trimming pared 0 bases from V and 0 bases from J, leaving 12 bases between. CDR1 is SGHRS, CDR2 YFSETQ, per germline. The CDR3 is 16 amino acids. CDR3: CASSLGTAIANYGYTF. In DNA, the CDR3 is TGCGCCAGCAGCTTGGGAACAGCAATAGCTAACTATGGCTACACCTTC.

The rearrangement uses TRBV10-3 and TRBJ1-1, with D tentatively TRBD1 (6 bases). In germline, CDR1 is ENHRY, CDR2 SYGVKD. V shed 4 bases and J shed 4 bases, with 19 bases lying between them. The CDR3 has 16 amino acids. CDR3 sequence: CAISALGLGGGTEAFF. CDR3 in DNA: TGTGCCATCAGTGCCTTAGGTCTAGGGGGTGGCACTGAAGCTTTCTTT.

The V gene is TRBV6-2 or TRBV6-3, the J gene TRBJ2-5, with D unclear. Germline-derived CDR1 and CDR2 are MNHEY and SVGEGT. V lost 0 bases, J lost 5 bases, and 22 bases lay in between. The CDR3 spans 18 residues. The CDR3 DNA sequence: TGTGCCAGCAGTTACTCTATTACGACGCCGGCTCTCCGGGAGACCCAGTACTTC. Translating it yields CASSYSITTPALRETQYF.

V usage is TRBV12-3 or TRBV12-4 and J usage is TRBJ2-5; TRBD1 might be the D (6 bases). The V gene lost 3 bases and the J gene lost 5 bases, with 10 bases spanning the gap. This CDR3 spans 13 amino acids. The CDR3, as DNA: TGTGCCAGCAGTTTGGACAGCTTTGAGACCCAGTACTTC. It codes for CASSLDSFETQYF.

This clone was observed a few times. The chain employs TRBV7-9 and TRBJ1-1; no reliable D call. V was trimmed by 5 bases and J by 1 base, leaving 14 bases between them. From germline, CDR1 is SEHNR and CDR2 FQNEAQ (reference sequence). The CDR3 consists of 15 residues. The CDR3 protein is CASSLGLGTNTEAFF. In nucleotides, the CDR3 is TGTGCCAGCAGCCTAGGGCTGGGTACGAACACTGAAGCTTTCTTT.

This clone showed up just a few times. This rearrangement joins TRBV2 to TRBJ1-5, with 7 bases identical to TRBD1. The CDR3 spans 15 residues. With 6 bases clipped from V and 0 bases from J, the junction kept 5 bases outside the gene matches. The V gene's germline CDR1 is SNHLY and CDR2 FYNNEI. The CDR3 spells CASRADRNSNQPQHF. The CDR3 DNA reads TGTGCCAGCAGAGCGGACAGGAATAGCAATCAGCCCCAGCATTTT. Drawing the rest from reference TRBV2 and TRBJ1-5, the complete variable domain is EPEVTQTPSHQVTQMGQEVILRCVPISNHLYFYWYRQILGQKVEFLVSFYNNEISEKSEIFDDQFSVERPDGSNFTLKIRSTKLEDSAMYFCASRADRNSNQPQHFGDGTRLSIL.

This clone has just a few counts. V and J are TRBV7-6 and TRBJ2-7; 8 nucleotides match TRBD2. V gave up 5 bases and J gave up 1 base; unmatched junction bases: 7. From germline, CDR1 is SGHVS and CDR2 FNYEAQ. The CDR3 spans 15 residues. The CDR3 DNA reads TGTGCCAGCAGCGCGAGCGGGGGAGCTTCCTACGAGCAGTACTTC. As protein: CASSASGGASYEQYF. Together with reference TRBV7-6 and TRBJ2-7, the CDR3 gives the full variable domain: GAGVSQSPRYKVTKRGQDVALRCDPISGHVSLYWYRQALGQGPEFLTYFNYEAQQDKSGLPNDRFSAERPEGSISTLTIQRTEQRDSAMYRCASSASGGASYEQYFGPGTRLTVT.

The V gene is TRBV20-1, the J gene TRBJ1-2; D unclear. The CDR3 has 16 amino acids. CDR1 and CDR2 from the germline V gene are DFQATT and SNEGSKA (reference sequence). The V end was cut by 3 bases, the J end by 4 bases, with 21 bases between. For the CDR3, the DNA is TGCAGTGCTAGTCGGTCCATTTCCCGTCGCCGCTATGGCTACACCTTC. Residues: CSASRSISRRRYGYTF.